Listed here is a single T cell receptor beta chain. This clonotype has only a few counts. Its antigen remains undetermined. No base quality information exists; no much larger clone differs at one position. The cysteine opens and the phenylalanine closes a CDR3 of 14 amino acids. The kept DNA is CDR3 alone, 42 bases in frame from the first base. V is shortened by 5 bases, J by 6 bases, and the region joining them spans 14 bases. CDR1 and CDR2, per the germline V gene, are MDHEN and SYDVKM. Sequencing instrument: Illumina HiSeq 1500. TCRdb ran its own pipeline on the public reads, namely fastp trimming at Q25 and MiXCR clone calling, and kept in-frame beta chains. CDR3 protein sequences are deduplicated, and each keeps its most common genes and DNA. The sample contains around 290,000 distinct CDR3 sequences, about 25% of them found a single time. Approximately 14% of the sample is in the top ten clones.

These data originate in a study of T cell repertoires in cytomegalovirus infection (dated by TCRdb to between 2018 and 2021). A note on the overall study: The HLA type of each donor mattered for the analysis, because public TCR beta signatures pointed to carriage of CMV infection along with the matching HLA type. The full study reports these points: The ex vivo response was dominated by HLA-C-restricted CMV-specific TCR beta clonotypes, which also provided the single most frequent clonotype in two of eight donors. In both this cohort and an independent cohort of 350 or so donors, the cumulative frequency of public TCR beta family members distinguished carriers of CMV infection plus the relevant HLA type.

The sequencing input was PBMCs. The chain couples TRBV28 to TRBJ1-5; TRBD1 is a possible D gene, resting on 5 matching bases. The TCR comes from a human donor in good health (CMV status not recorded). Some clones in this sample may be carry-over from other donors' samples. The CDR3 here reads CASSPRRATQPQHF. The bases read TGTGCCAGCAGTCCCCGCAGGGCCACTCAGCCCCAGCATTTT.